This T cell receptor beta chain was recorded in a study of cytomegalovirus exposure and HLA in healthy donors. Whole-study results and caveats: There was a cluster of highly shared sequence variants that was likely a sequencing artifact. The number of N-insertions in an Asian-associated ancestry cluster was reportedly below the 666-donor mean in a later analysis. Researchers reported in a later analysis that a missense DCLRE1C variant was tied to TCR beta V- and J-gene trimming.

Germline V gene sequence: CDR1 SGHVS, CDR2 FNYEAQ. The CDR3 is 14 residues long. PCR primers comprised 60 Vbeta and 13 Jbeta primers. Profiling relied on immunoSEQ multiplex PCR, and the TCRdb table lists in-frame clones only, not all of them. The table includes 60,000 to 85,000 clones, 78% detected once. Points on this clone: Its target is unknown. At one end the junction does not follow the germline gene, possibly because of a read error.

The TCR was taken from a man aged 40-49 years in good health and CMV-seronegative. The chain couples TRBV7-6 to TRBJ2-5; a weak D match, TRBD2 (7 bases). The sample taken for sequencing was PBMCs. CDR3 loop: CASSPGGSGRGGDF. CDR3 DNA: TGTGCCAGCAGCCCGGGGGGCAGTGGGAGGGGAGGTGACTTC.